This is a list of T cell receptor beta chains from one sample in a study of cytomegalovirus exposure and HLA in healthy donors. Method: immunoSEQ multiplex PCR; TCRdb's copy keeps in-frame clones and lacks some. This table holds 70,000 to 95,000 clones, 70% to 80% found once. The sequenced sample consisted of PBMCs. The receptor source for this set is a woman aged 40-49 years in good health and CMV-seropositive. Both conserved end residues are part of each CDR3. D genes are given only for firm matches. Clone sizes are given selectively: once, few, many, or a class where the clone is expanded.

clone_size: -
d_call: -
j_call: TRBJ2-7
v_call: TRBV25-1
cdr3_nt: TGTGCCAGCAGTGCCCCCGGGACTCTTTACGAGCAGTACTTC
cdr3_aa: CASSAPGTLYEQYF

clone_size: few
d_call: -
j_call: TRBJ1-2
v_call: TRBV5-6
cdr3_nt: TGTGCCAGCAGCTTGGTAGAGGCACTCTATGGCTACACCTTC
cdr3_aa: CASSLVEALYGYTF

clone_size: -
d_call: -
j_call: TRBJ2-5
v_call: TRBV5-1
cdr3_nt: TGCGCCAGCAGCGCTCAGGGGGGCCAAGAGACCCAGTACTTC
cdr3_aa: CASSAQGGQETQYF

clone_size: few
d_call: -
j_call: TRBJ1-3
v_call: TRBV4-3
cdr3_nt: TGCGCCAGCAGCCAAGCAAGCCTAGGAAACACCATATATTTT
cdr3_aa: CASSQASLGNTIYF

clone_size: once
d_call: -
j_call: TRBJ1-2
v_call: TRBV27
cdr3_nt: TGTGCCAGCAGTTTATTCCCAGGGTTAGGCTATGGCTACACCTTC
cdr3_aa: CASSLFPGLGYGYTF

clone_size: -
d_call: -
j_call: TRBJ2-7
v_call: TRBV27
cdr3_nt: TGTGCCAGCAGTTTATCGTTCGCTGACCCTAGGAGGCAGTACTTC
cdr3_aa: CASSLSFADPRRQYF

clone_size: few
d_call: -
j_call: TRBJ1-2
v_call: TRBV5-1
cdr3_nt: TGCGCCAGCAGCTTCGCACCAGAAAGCTATGGCTACACCTTC
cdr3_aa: CASSFAPESYGYTF

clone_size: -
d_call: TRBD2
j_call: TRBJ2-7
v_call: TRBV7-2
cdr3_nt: TGTGCCAGCAGCTTCGGCGGGGGGGCCTACGAGCAGTACTTC
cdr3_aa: CASSFGGGAYEQYF

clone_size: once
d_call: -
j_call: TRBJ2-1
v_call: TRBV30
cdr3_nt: TGTGCCTGGGCACAGGGCCGTGGTGAGCAGTTCTTC
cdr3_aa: CAWAQGRGEQFF

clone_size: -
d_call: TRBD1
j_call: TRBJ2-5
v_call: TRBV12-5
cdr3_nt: TGTGCTAGTGGTTCCGGTCAGGGACAGGGGGGAGAGACCCAGTACTTC
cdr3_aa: CASGSGQGQGGETQYF

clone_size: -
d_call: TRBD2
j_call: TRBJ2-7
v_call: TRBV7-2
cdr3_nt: TGTGCCAGCAGCTTAGCCAGGACTAGCGGGGGAGACGAGCAGTACTTC
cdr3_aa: CASSLARTSGGDEQYF